This T cell receptor (beta chain) was sequenced in a study of regulatory T cells in long-lasting Graves disease. Libraries of TCR beta came from iRepertoire HTBI primers plus Arm-PCR of CDR3 regions. A single record per CDR3 protein comes from TCRdb applying MiXCR to the multiplex PCR reads. This repertoire shows hundreds of thousands of distinct CDR3 sequences, roughly 15% found once; its top ten account for approximately 25%. In this sample, this clonotype turned up a few times. Documented time point: newly diagnosed GD, antithyroid drugs for less than 3 months. RNA from PBMCs was the source of the TCR library. American Thyroid Association guidelines defined how Graves' disease was diagnosed. EDTA tubes collected roughly 10 milliliters of peripheral blood. The sample also formed part of further work on T cells in Graves' hyperthyroidism and ophthalmopathy. That study adds: Clonotypes that were expanded in thyroid above 0.001 mostly appeared in blood too. A model using 13 V-J features told ophthalmopathy apart from stable hyperthyroidism.

Sequenced here: peripheral blood mononuclear cells (PBMCs), sampled at new diagnosis, from a patient treated with antithyroid drugs. This sequence originates from a woman aged 35-65 years with Graves disease.

In nucleotides, the CDR3 is TGTGCCACCGGGGGGTTAAGTCCGGACGGGGATAGCAATCAGCCCCAGCATTTT. Amino acids: CATGGLSPDGDSNQPQHF. The chain recombines TRBV24-1 with TRBJ1-5, with D perhaps matching TRBD1 (5 bases). CDR3 length equals 18 residues. V was pared by 9 bases and J by 0 bases, with 23 bases between. CDR1 and CDR2 (germline): KGHDR, SFDVKD.